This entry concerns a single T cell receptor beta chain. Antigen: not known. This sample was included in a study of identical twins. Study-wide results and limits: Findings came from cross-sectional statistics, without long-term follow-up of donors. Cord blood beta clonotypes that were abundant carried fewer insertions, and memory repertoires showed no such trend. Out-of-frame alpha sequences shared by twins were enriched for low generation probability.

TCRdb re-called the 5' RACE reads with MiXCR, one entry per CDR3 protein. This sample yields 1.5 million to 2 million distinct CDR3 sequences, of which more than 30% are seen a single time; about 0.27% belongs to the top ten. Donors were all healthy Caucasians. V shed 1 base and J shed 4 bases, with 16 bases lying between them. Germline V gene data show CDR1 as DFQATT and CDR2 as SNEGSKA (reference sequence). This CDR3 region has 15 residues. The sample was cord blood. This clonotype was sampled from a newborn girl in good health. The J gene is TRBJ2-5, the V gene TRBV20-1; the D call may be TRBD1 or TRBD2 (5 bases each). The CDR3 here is CSARGETVPRETQYF. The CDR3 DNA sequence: TGCAGTGCTAGAGGGGAGACAGTTCCTCGAGAGACCCAGTACTTC.